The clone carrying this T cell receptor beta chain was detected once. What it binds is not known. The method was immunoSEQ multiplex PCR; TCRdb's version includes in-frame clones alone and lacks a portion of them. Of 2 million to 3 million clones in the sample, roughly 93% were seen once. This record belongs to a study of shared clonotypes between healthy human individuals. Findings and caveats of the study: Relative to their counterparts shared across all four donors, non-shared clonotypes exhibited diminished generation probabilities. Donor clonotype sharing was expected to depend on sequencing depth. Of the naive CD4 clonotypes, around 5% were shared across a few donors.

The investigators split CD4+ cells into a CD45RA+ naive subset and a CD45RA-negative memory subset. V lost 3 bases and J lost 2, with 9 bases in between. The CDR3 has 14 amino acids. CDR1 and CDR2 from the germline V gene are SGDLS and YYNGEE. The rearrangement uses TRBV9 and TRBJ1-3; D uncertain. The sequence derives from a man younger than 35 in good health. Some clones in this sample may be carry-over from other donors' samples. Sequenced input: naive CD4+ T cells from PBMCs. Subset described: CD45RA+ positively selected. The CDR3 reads CASSAKDAGNTIYF. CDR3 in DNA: TGTGCCAGCAGCGCTAAGGATGCTGGAAACACCATATATTTT. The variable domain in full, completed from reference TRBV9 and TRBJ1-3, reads DSGVTQTPKHLITATGQRVTLRCSPRSGDLSVYWYQQSLDQGLQFLIQYYNGEERAKGNILERFSAQQFPDLHSELNLSSLELGDSALYFCASSAKDAGNTIYFGEGSWLTVV.